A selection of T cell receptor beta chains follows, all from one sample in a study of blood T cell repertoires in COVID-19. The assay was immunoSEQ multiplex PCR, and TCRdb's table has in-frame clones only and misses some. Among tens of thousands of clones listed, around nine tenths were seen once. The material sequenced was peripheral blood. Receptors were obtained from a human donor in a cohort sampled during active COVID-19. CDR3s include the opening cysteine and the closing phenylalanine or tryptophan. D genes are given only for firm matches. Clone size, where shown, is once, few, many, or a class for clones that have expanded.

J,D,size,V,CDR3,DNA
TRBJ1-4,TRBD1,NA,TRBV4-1,CASSQGTGEKLFF,TGCGCCAGCAGCCAAGGGACAGGTGAAAAACTGTTTTTT
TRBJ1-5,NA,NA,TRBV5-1,CASSLGVGDNQPQHF,TGCGCCAGCAGCTTAGGGGTAGGGGACAATCAGCCCCAGCATTTT
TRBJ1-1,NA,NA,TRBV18,CASSPFNPGVNTEAFF,TGTGCCAGCTCACCATTTAATCCGGGAGTGAACACTGAAGCTTTCTTT
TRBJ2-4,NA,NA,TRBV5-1,CASSLEGGENIQYF,TGCGCCAGCAGCTTGGAAGGGGGTGAAAACATTCAGTACTTC
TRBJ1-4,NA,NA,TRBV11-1,CASSLPGNEKLFF,TGTGCCAGCAGCTTACCGGGGAATGAAAAACTGTTTTTT
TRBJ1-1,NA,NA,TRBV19,CASSIDRGEAFF,TGTGCCAGTAGTATAGACAGGGGTGAAGCTTTCTTT
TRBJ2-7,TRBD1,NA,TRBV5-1,CASRTGLSAYEQYF,TGCGCCAGCAGGACAGGGCTTTCCGCCTACGAGCAGTACTTC
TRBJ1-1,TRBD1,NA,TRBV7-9,CAGETGGTEAFF,TGTGCCGGAGAGACAGGGGGCACTGAAGCTTTCTTT
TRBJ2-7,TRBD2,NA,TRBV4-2,CASSRGAGVAPEQYF,TGTGCCAGCAGCAGGGGTGCGGGAGTGGCCCCCGAGCAGTACTTC
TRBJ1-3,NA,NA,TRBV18,CASSPISGTPVGNTIYF,TGTGCCAGCTCACCCATTTCCGGGACACCCGTTGGAAACACCATATATTTT
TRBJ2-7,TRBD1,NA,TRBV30,CACQTGTSGEQYF,TGTGCCTGTCAGACAGGGACCTCGGGTGAGCAGTACTTC
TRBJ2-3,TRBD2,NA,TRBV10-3,CATRSAGGSTDTQYF,TGTGCCACACGTTCCGCGGGAGGGAGCACAGATACGCAGTATTTT
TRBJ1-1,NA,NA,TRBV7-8,CASSSQGMNTEAFF,TGTGCCAGCAGCTCCCAGGGGATGAACACTGAAGCTTTCTTT
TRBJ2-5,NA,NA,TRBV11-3,CASSLDPSPRETQYF,TGTGCCAGCAGCTTAGATCCTAGCCCAAGGGAGACCCAGTACTTC
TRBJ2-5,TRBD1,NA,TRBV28,CASSFTGVYGETQYF,TGTGCCAGCAGTTTTACAGGGGTTTATGGAGAGACCCAGTACTTC
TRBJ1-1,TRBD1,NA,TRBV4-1,CASSQDKRQGGTEAFF,TGCGCCAGCAGCCAAGACAAGCGACAGGGCGGCACTGAAGCTTTCTTT
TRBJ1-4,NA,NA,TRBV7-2,CASSLGGAGEKLFF,TGTGCCAGCAGCTTAGGAGGGGCGGGGGAAAAACTGTTTTTT
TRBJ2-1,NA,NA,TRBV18,CASSPPSGDNEQFF,TGTGCCAGCTCACCACCGTCGGGGGACAATGAGCAGTTCTTC
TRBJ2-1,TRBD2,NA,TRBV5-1,CASSLGAAGGGNEQFF,TGCGCCAGCAGCTTAGGAGCAGCGGGAGGCGGCAATGAGCAGTTCTTC
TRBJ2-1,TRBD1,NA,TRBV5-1,CASSPTGVGVNNEQFF,TGCGCCAGCAGCCCGACAGGGGTTGGAGTAAACAATGAGCAGTTCTTC
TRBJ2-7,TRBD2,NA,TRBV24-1,CATSDRGLVTYEQYF,TGTGCCACCAGTGATAGAGGACTAGTAACCTACGAGCAGTACTTC
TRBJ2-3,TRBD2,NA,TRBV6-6,CASREASGLTDTQYF,TGTGCCAGCAGGGAGGCTAGCGGCCTCACAGATACGCAGTATTTT
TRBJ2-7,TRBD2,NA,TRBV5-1,CASSLASGVTSYEQYF,TGCGCCAGCAGCTTGGCTAGCGGGGTGACCTCCTACGAGCAGTACTTC
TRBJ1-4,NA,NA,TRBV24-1,CATSDSPLGGANEKLFF,TGTGCCACCAGTGATAGCCCCCTGGGGGGGGCTAATGAAAAACTGTTTTTT
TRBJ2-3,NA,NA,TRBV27,CASSHTSTDTQYF,TGTGCCAGCAGTCATACTAGCACAGATACGCAGTATTTT
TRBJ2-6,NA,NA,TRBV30,CAWSKRGRGANVLTF,TGTGCCTGGAGTAAAAGGGGCCGTGGGGCCAACGTCCTGACTTTC
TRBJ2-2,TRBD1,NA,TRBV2,CASRGQGATGELFF,TGTGCCAGCAGGGGACAGGGGGCAACCGGGGAGCTGTTTTTT
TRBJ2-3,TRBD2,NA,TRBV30,CASHSGGGTDTQYF,TGTGCCAGCCATAGCGGGGGGGGCACAGATACGCAGTATTTT
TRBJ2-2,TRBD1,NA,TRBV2,CASSRTGLHLNTGELFF,TGTGCCAGCAGCAGGACAGGGCTACACTTGAACACCGGGGAGCTGTTTTTT
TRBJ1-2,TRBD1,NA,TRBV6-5,CASSLSGQASYGYTF,TGTGCCAGCAGTTTGTCGGGACAGGCTTCTTATGGCTACACCTTC
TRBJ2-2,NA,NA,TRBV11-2,CASSLEATRRELFF,TGTGCCAGCAGCTTAGAGGCGACGAGGAGGGAGCTGTTTTTT
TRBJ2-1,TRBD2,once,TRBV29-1,CSVQGLAGLNEQFF,TGCAGCGTGCAAGGACTAGCGGGGCTAAATGAGCAGTTCTTC
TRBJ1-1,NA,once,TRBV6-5,CASSYGGRMNTEAFF,TGTGCCAGCAGTTACGGTGGCAGAATGAACACTGAAGCTTTCTTT
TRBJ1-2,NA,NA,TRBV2,CASSEVVEIRDGYTF,TGTGCCAGCAGTGAAGTCGTGGAGATACGGGATGGCTACACCTTC
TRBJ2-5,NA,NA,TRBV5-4,CASRPGSQPETQYF,TGTGCCAGCAGACCGGGATCGCAACCGGAGACCCAGTACTTC
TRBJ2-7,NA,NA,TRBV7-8,CASSLSRPVTGLYEQYF,TGTGCCAGCAGCTTGTCCCGACCGGTGACAGGACTCTACGAGCAGTACTTC
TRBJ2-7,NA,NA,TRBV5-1,CASNSGGSEQYF,TGCGCCAGCAATTCCGGGGGTAGCGAGCAGTACTTC